This is a list of T cell receptor beta chains from one sample in a study of OX40 agonist ivuxolimab in advanced cancers. The method was immunoSEQ multiplex PCR; TCRdb's version includes in-frame clones alone and lacks a portion of them. Of around 47,000 clones listed, more than 80% are singletons. Material: CD4+ or CD8+ T cells sorted from blood, obtained in a trial of the OX40 agonist ivuxolimab. These receptor sequences come from an adult with an advanced solid tumor such as melanoma, head and neck, liver or kidney cancer. Each CDR3 is given with its conserved first and last residue. The D gene is left open where the match is weak. Size is omitted from some rows. Given values are once, few, many or a class for expanded clones.

v_gene: TRBV4-2; j_gene: TRBJ2-5; abundance: -; d_gene: -; CDR3aa: CASSHSVGNQETQYF; CDR3nt: TGTGCCAGCAGCCATTCGGTAGGGAACCAAGAGACCCAGTACTTC
v_gene: TRBV30; j_gene: TRBJ1-4; abundance: -; d_gene: TRBD1; CDR3aa: CAWSWDRKEKLFF; CDR3nt: TGTGCCTGGAGCTGGGACAGGAAAGAAAAACTGTTTTTT
v_gene: TRBV4-1; j_gene: TRBJ2-3; abundance: -; d_gene: -; CDR3aa: CASSASHGTDTQYF; CDR3nt: TGCGCCAGCAGCGCCTCACATGGAACAGATACGCAGTATTTT
v_gene: TRBV5-4; j_gene: TRBJ2-1; abundance: -; d_gene: -; CDR3aa: CASTTDHTGSNEQFF; CDR3nt: TGTGCCAGCACTACTGACCACACAGGGTCCAATGAGCAGTTCTTC
v_gene: TRBV5-6; j_gene: TRBJ2-1; abundance: -; d_gene: -; CDR3aa: CASSPTRGGSSYNEQFF; CDR3nt: TGTGCCAGCAGCCCTACTCGGGGCGGAAGCTCCTACAATGAGCAGTTCTTC
v_gene: TRBV7-3; j_gene: TRBJ2-7; abundance: few; d_gene: TRBD1; CDR3aa: CASSFQGAPANEQYF; CDR3nt: TGTGCCAGCAGCTTCCAGGGGGCGCCTGCCAACGAGCAGTACTTC
v_gene: TRBV10-3; j_gene: TRBJ1-3; abundance: once; d_gene: -; CDR3aa: CAIRVAGQPSGNTIYF; CDR3nt: TGTGCCATCAGGGTGGCCGGACAGCCCTCTGGAAACACCATATATTTT
v_gene: TRBV18; j_gene: TRBJ2-5; abundance: -; d_gene: -; CDR3aa: CASSLQETQYF; CDR3nt: TGTGCCAGCTCTCTCCAAGAGACCCAGTACTTC
v_gene: TRBV11-2; j_gene: TRBJ2-1; abundance: -; d_gene: TRBD2; CDR3aa: CASSSAGTSGRGNEQFF; CDR3nt: TGTGCCAGCAGCTCCGCCGGGACTAGCGGGAGAGGCAATGAGCAGTTCTTC
v_gene: TRBV7-9; j_gene: TRBJ1-5; abundance: -; d_gene: TRBD1; CDR3aa: CASSSRGGQGSQPQHF; CDR3nt: TGTGCCAGCAGCTCCCGCGGGGGACAGGGGAGCCAGCCCCAGCATTTT
v_gene: TRBV20-1; j_gene: TRBJ2-7; abundance: -; d_gene: -; CDR3aa: CSAGGTYEQYF; CDR3nt: TGCAGTGCGGGGGGCACCTACGAGCAGTACTTC
v_gene: TRBV12-2; j_gene: TRBJ1-1; abundance: -; d_gene: -; CDR3aa: CASRLRMGQGVPLGQFSAEAFF; CDR3nt: TGTGCAAGTCGCTTAAGGATGGGACAGGGCGTGCCATTAGGACAGTTCAGTGCTGAAGCTTTCTTT
v_gene: TRBV6-6; j_gene: TRBJ1-6; abundance: once; d_gene: TRBD1; CDR3aa: CASSYDGQGNSPLHF; CDR3nt: TGTGCCAGCAGTTACGATGGACAGGGGAATTCACCCCTCCACTTT
v_gene: TRBV5-1; j_gene: TRBJ2-1; abundance: -; d_gene: -; CDR3aa: CASSAGQSSYNEQFF; CDR3nt: TGCGCCAGCAGCGCGGGACAGAGCTCCTACAATGAGCAGTTCTTC
v_gene: TRBV9; j_gene: TRBJ1-1; abundance: -; d_gene: -; CDR3aa: CASSVVGGAEAFF; CDR3nt: TGTGCCAGCAGCGTAGTGGGCGGTGCTGAAGCTTTCTTT
v_gene: TRBV18; j_gene: TRBJ1-4; abundance: -; d_gene: -; CDR3aa: CASSRGQALATNEKLFF; CDR3nt: TGTGCCAGCTCACGCGGACAAGCGTTGGCAACTAATGAAAAACTGTTTTTT
v_gene: TRBV19; j_gene: TRBJ1-1; abundance: -; d_gene: -; CDR3aa: CASSSTDLNTEAFF; CDR3nt: TGTGCCAGTAGCTCCACAGACCTGAACACTGAAGCTTTCTTT
v_gene: TRBV9; j_gene: TRBJ2-7; abundance: few; d_gene: -; CDR3aa: CASRAEDSYEQYF; CDR3nt: TGTGCCAGCAGGGCTGAAGACTCCTACGAGCAGTACTTC
v_gene: TRBV19; j_gene: TRBJ2-7; abundance: -; d_gene: TRBD1; CDR3aa: CASKDRGRDEQYF; CDR3nt: TGTGCCAGTAAGGACAGGGGTCGCGACGAGCAGTACTTC
v_gene: TRBV4-3; j_gene: TRBJ2-1; abundance: -; d_gene: TRBD2; CDR3aa: CASSQGLVREQFF; CDR3nt: TGCGCCAGCAGCCAGGGACTAGTTCGCGAGCAGTTCTTC
v_gene: TRBV28; j_gene: TRBJ2-5; abundance: once; d_gene: TRBD2; CDR3aa: CASSPTLAGGRETQYF; CDR3nt: TGTGCCAGCAGCCCAACCCTAGCGGGGGGGAGAGAGACCCAGTACTTC
v_gene: TRBV10-1; j_gene: TRBJ2-1; abundance: -; d_gene: -; CDR3aa: CASSESALGEQFF; CDR3nt: TGCGCCAGCAGTGAAAGTGCCCTGGGTGAGCAGTTCTTC
v_gene: TRBV10-2; j_gene: TRBJ2-1; abundance: -; d_gene: TRBD2; CDR3aa: CASSEGGLAGYNEQFF; CDR3nt: TGCGCCAGCAGTGAGGGAGGTCTAGCGGGTTACAATGAGCAGTTCTTC
v_gene: TRBV4-3; j_gene: TRBJ2-2; abundance: -; d_gene: TRBD2; CDR3aa: CASSQDDGRALQRTGELFF; CDR3nt: TGCGCCAGCAGCCAAGATGACGGGAGGGCCCTCCAACGCACCGGGGAGCTGTTTTTT
v_gene: TRBV10-1; j_gene: TRBJ2-7; abundance: -; d_gene: -; CDR3aa: CASRRTDSYEQYF; CDR3nt: TGCGCCAGCAGACGGACCGATTCCTACGAGCAGTACTTC
v_gene: TRBV7-2; j_gene: TRBJ2-7; abundance: -; d_gene: -; CDR3aa: CASSRTVDEQYF; CDR3nt: TGTGCCAGCAGTAGGACCGTGGACGAGCAGTACTTC
v_gene: TRBV6-6; j_gene: TRBJ1-6; abundance: -; d_gene: TRBD1; CDR3aa: CASSHIKQGGSPLHF; CDR3nt: TGTGCCAGCAGTCATATTAAACAGGGGGGTTCACCCCTCCACTTT
v_gene: TRBV5-6; j_gene: TRBJ2-7; abundance: -; d_gene: -; CDR3aa: CASSLGGYEQYF; CDR3nt: TGTGCCAGCAGCTTGGGGGGCTACGAGCAGTACTTC
v_gene: TRBV2; j_gene: TRBJ2-3; abundance: -; d_gene: TRBD2; CDR3aa: CASGRLAGPPDTQYF; CDR3nt: TGTGCCAGCGGGAGGCTAGCGGGGCCGCCAGATACGCAGTATTTT
v_gene: TRBV6-1; j_gene: TRBJ2-7; abundance: -; d_gene: -; CDR3aa: CASSTGPPYEQYF; CDR3nt: TGTGCCAGCAGTACAGGGCCCCCCTACGAGCAGTACTTC
v_gene: TRBV6-5; j_gene: TRBJ1-2; abundance: -; d_gene: -; CDR3aa: CASSYSTTGRGIGYTF; CDR3nt: TGTGCCAGCAGTTACTCTACAACAGGACGAGGGATTGGCTACACCTTC
v_gene: TRBV5-6; j_gene: TRBJ2-4; abundance: -; d_gene: -; CDR3aa: CASSFDVSLAKNIQYF; CDR3nt: TGTGCCAGCAGCTTTGATGTATCCCTAGCCAAAAACATTCAGTACTTC
v_gene: TRBV10-3; j_gene: TRBJ2-3; abundance: -; d_gene: -; CDR3aa: CAIKGPTDTQYF; CDR3nt: TGTGCCATCAAGGGACCCACAGATACGCAGTATTTT
v_gene: TRBV28; j_gene: TRBJ2-1; abundance: -; d_gene: -; CDR3aa: CASSRSVAGRDEQFF; CDR3nt: TGTGCCAGCAGCCGGTCCGTGGCCGGTAGGGATGAGCAGTTCTTC
v_gene: TRBV7-6; j_gene: TRBJ1-5; abundance: -; d_gene: TRBD1; CDR3aa: CASSLGTGGNQPQHF; CDR3nt: TGTGCCAGCAGCTTAGGAACAGGGGGCAATCAGCCCCAGCATTTT
v_gene: TRBV6-5; j_gene: TRBJ2-2; abundance: once; d_gene: -; CDR3aa: CATHKGVNTGELFF; CDR3nt: TGTGCCACCCATAAGGGGGTTAACACCGGGGAGCTGTTTTTT
v_gene: TRBV6-4; j_gene: TRBJ1-2; abundance: -; d_gene: -; CDR3aa: CASSDSAGYGYTF; CDR3nt: TGTGCCAGCAGTGACTCGGCAGGGTATGGCTACACCTTC
v_gene: TRBV7-2; j_gene: TRBJ2-1; abundance: -; d_gene: -; CDR3aa: CASSTPLVRGNEQFF; CDR3nt: TGTGCCAGCAGCACCCCTTTGGTACGGGGCAATGAGCAGTTCTTC
v_gene: TRBV6-1; j_gene: TRBJ1-2; abundance: -; d_gene: -; CDR3aa: CASSERYGYTF; CDR3nt: TGTGCCAGCAGTGAAAGATATGGCTACACCTTC
v_gene: TRBV7-2; j_gene: TRBJ2-1; abundance: -; d_gene: -; CDR3aa: CASSLERAVENEQFF; CDR3nt: TGTGCCAGCAGCTTAGAACGGGCGGTAGAGAATGAGCAGTTCTTC
v_gene: TRBV5-5; j_gene: TRBJ2-1; abundance: -; d_gene: -; CDR3aa: CASSLPASYNEQFF; CDR3nt: TGTGCCAGCAGCCTCCCTGCCTCCTACAATGAGCAGTTCTTC
v_gene: TRBV5-6; j_gene: TRBJ1-4; abundance: -; d_gene: TRBD1; CDR3aa: CASGQGNF; CDR3nt: TGTGCCAGCGGACAGGGCAATTTT
v_gene: TRBV4-2; j_gene: TRBJ1-6; abundance: -; d_gene: -; CDR3aa: CASSQDGRSIYNSPLHF; CDR3nt: TGTGCCAGCAGCCAAGATGGCAGGTCAATCTATAATTCACCCCTCCACTTT
v_gene: TRBV11-3; j_gene: TRBJ2-1; abundance: -; d_gene: -; CDR3aa: CASSLDGGATYNEQFF; CDR3nt: TGTGCCAGCAGCCTCGACGGCGGAGCAACTTACAATGAGCAGTTCTTC
v_gene: TRBV4-2; j_gene: TRBJ2-3; abundance: -; d_gene: -; CDR3aa: CASSQVGSGHSTDTQYF; CDR3nt: TGTGCCAGCAGCCAAGTTGGGTCAGGACACAGCACAGATACGCAGTATTTT
v_gene: TRBV5-1; j_gene: TRBJ2-5; abundance: -; d_gene: -; CDR3aa: CASSLAGGQETQYF; CDR3nt: TGCGCCAGCAGCTTGGCCGGGGGGCAGGAGACCCAGTACTTC
v_gene: TRBV6-5; j_gene: TRBJ1-1; abundance: -; d_gene: -; CDR3aa: CASSRGEMNTEAFF; CDR3nt: TGTGCCAGCAGTCGGGGCGAAATGAACACTGAAGCTTTCTTT
v_gene: TRBV20-1; j_gene: TRBJ2-5; abundance: -; d_gene: -; CDR3aa: CSARSLETQYF; CDR3nt: TGCAGTGCTAGATCGCTGGAGACCCAGTACTTC
v_gene: TRBV7-2; j_gene: TRBJ2-5; abundance: -; d_gene: TRBD1; CDR3aa: CASSPTGTGRETQYF; CDR3nt: TGTGCCAGCAGCCCGACTGGGACAGGGAGAGAGACCCAGTACTTC